Included here is one T cell receptor (beta chain) sequence, with context. Its antigen is unknown. The length of the CDR3 is 13 residues. V lost 5 bases to trimming and J lost 1 base, with 3 bases between them. The germline gives CDR1 SGHNT, CDR2 YENEEA. This sample was taken from a study of CD4 T cells in relation to SARS-CoV-2 and coronaviruses. Study context: After approximately 10 days of antigen culture, PBMC TCR beta CDR3s were sequenced. The restricting HLA molecule for shared crossreactive spike epitopes was mapped.

The data were produced by immunoSEQ multiplex PCR, yet TCRdb's version contains in-frame clones alone and is incomplete. This sample has fewer than 20,000 clones, with around 73% found just once. The unexposed donors gave CD4+ T cells in about 2010-2019, prior to COVID-19. After ten to eleven days of culture, CD4+ T cells were isolated. As cell numbers allowed, unexposed-donor CD4+ T cells faced SARS-CoV-2 S/N and four cold-coronavirus spikes. Sequenced: CD4+ T cells from PBMCs, cultured in vitro. The origin of this receptor is a human donor in good health. The chain joins TRBV11-3 to TRBJ2-6; D is unclear. The CDR3 nucleotides are TGTGCCAGCAGCCGGTCTGGGGCCAACGTCCTGACTTTC. It translates to CASSRSGANVLTF. The full variable domain, completed using reference TRBV11-3 and TRBJ2-6, is EAGVVQSPRYKIIEKKQPVAFWCNPISGHNTLYWYLQNLGQGPELLIRYENEEAVDDSQLPKDRFSAERLKGVDSTLKIQPAELGDSAVYLCASSRSGANVLTFGAGSRLTVL.